These 26 T cell receptor beta chains originate from one sample sequenced in a study of blood T cell repertoires in COVID-19 (dated by TCRdb to 2020 to 2021). Libraries were built with the immunoSEQ multiplex PCR assay. TCRdb took over this immuneACCESS table, retaining in-frame rearrangements with V and J assigned. Such tables are incomplete; in checked studies, under half of the missing clones stem from an unresolved V gene, and the remainder is unexplained. In all, the sample holds some 150,000 clones, and about 89% of those were seen once. The ten largest clonotypes hold less than 45% of the sample. Sequenced sample: peripheral blood. These receptors all come from a man aged 50 to 59 who had recovered from COVID-19.

This clone was picked up one time. The rearrangement joins TRBV25-1 to TRBJ1-6; the D is unclear. CDR1 is MGHDK and CDR2 is SYGVNS in the germline V gene. Trimming stripped 7 bases from V and 4 bases from J, with 17 bases between. The CDR3 sequence is 16 residues long. DNA for the CDR3: TGTGCCAGCACCCCTCGTCGGGGTAGTTATAATTCACCCCTCCACTTT. Its protein is CASTPRRGSYNSPLHF.

V gene TRBV6-5 combines with J gene TRBJ2-7; weak D call: TRBD1 (6 bases). The CDR3 is made up of 14 amino acids. Between the trimmed V and J ends, which lost 6 bases and 0 bases, there was a span of 12 bases. Germline loops: CDR1 MNHEY, CDR2 SVGAGI. Here the CDR3 reads CASRGTWSSYEQYF. The CDR3 DNA sequence: TGTGCCAGCAGGGGGACATGGAGCTCCTACGAGCAGTACTTC.

Concerning this clone itself: Compared with germline, one end of the junction differs, possibly owing to a read error. This sequence joins TRBV11-2 and TRBJ2-5, with D perhaps matching TRBD2 (5 bases). This CDR3 contains 12 residues. Germline lookup yields CDR1 SGHAT and CDR2 FQNNGV. CDR3 protein: CASSLDGESQYF. CDR3 coding DNA: TGTGCCAGCAGCTTAGACGGGGAGAGCCAGTACTTC.

The chain joins TRBV10-2 to TRBJ1-2; 8 bases map to TRBD1. From germline, CDR1 is WSHSY and CDR2 SAAADI. Trimming cost V 2 bases and J 4 bases; bases outside gene matches: 9. This CDR3 region has 16 residues. In DNA, the CDR3 is TGCGCCAGCAGTGAGAATCCGGGACAGGTTCTCTATGGCTACACCTTC. Translation gives CASSENPGQVLYGYTF.

J is TRBJ2-5 and V is TRBV9; 11 bases are a match to TRBD2. Germline CDR1 is SGDLS and CDR2 is YYNGEE. V trimming: 3 bases; J trimming: 1 base; junction bases outside the gene matches: 8. This CDR3 spans 17 amino acids. The CDR3 DNA is TGTGCCAGCAGCGCCCTGTCTAGCGGGGGGTTCCAAGAGACCCAGTACTTC. It encodes CASSALSSGGFQETQYF.

The J gene is TRBJ1-1, the V gene TRBV9; D is possibly TRBD1 (6 bases). Trimming cost V 4 bases and J 1 base, with 14 bases left between them. This CDR3 has 15 residues. CDR1 is SGDLS, CDR2 YYNGEE, per germline. The CDR3, as DNA: TGTGCCAGCAGCCAGAAACAGGGTCGGAACACTGAAGCTTTCTTT. Protein product: CASSQKQGRNTEAFF.

In its sample, this clone was seen a few times. V and J are TRBV6-1 and TRBJ1-2; 7 positions agree with TRBD1. Per the germline V gene, CDR1 is MNHNS and CDR2 is SASEGT. V lost 2 bases, J lost 6 bases, and 9 bases stayed unmatched. The CDR3 consists of 15 residues. CDR3 sequence reads: CASSENYEGAHGYTF. The CDR3 DNA reads TGTGCCAGCAGTGAAAATTATGAGGGGGCGCATGGCTACACCTTC.

The chain uses TRBV6-5 and TRBJ2-2, with 13 positions matching TRBD2. CDR3 length equals 15 residues. Trimming at V came to 6 bases and at J to 5 bases, leaving 3 bases not matched to a gene. In germline, CDR1 is MNHEY, CDR2 SVGAGI. In DNA, the CDR3 is TGTGCCAGCAGGGTGACTAGCGGGGGGACCGGGGAGCTGTTTTTT. Its translation: CASRVTSGGTGELFF.

The chain links TRBV5-4 to TRBJ1-1; D perhaps matches TRBD1 (6 bases). Per the germline V gene, CDR1 is SGHNT and CDR2 is YYREEE (reference sequence). The CDR3 is made up of 14 amino acids. The germline V and J ends were trimmed by 4 bases and 11 bases, with 21 bases remaining between them. This CDR3 reads CASSPRDKALRAFF. The CDR3 region has the DNA TGTGCCAGCAGCCCTCGGGACAAGGCTCTTCGGGCTTTCTTT.

This clone appeared once. This chain's CDR3 is CASSSAGTFYGYTF. CDR3 sequence (DNA): TGTGCCAGTAGTTCGGCCGGGACATTCTATGGCTACACCTTC. The genes are TRBV19 and TRBJ1-2; possibly TRBD1 for D (6 bases). Germline CDR1 and CDR2: LNHDA and SQIVND (reference sequence). Trimming removed 5 bases at V and 4 bases at J, with 14 bases between. The CDR3 is made up of 14 amino acids.

J is TRBJ2-7 and V is TRBV27, with D possibly being TRBD2 (5 bases). Germline CDR1 and CDR2: MNHEY and SMNVEV (reference sequence). V dropped 3 bases and J dropped 5 bases, with 11 bases sitting between them. The CDR3 covers 13 residues. Written as DNA, the CDR3 is TGTGCCAGCAGTTTTTATCGGGGTAACGAGCAGTACTTC. Protein: CASSFYRGNEQYF.

V is TRBV19 and J is TRBJ2-3; TRBD2 matches at 8 bases. The CDR3 consists of 16 residues. Germline-derived CDR1 and CDR2 are LNHDA and SQIVND (reference sequence). The trim removed 10 bases at V and 2 bases at J, leaving 14 bases unmatched. CDR3 nucleotides: TGTGCCACCCGGGGGAAGCGGGGGAGACCCACAGATACGCAGTATTTT. Translating it yields CATRGKRGRPTDTQYF.

V usage is TRBV18 and J usage is TRBJ2-7; D might be TRBD2 (6 bases). Germline-derived CDR1 and CDR2 are KGHSH and LQKENI. This CDR3 is 13 amino acids long. V lost 6 bases and J 5 bases, leaving 14 bases between the germline ends. CDR3 nucleotide sequence: TGTGCCAGCTCTGCGTCGGGGGTCAACGAGCAGTACTTC. This sequence encodes CASSASGVNEQYF.

The chain combines TRBV7-9 with TRBJ2-1; the match to TRBD2 covers 10 bases. The CDR3 spans 14 residues. CDR1 is SEHNR and CDR2 is FQNEAQ in the germline V gene (reference sequence). With V trimmed by 7 bases and J by 9 bases, 9 bases remained unmatched. The CDR3 spells CASIQTSGSSEQFF. The CDR3 DNA sequence: TGTGCCAGCATCCAGACTAGCGGGTCTAGTGAGCAGTTCTTC.

The V gene is TRBV3-1 (or the pseudogene TRBV3-2), the J gene TRBJ2-1, with a tentative D call TRBD2 (6 bases). CDR1 and CDR2 from the germline V gene are LGHDT and YNNKEL (reference sequence). V lost 6 bases and J lost 7, with 13 bases in between. The CDR3 length is 13 residues. Here the CDR3 reads CASRGDSGNEQFF. Here the CDR3 DNA reads TGTGCCAGCAGGGGGGACTCGGGGAATGAGCAGTTCTTC.

V usage is TRBV11-2 and J usage is TRBJ2-1; possible D gene TRBD2, 6 bases. From germline, CDR1 is SGHAT and CDR2 FQNNGV. This CDR3 has 15 amino acids. Trimming removed 2 bases from V and 1 base from J, with 9 bases in between. CDR3 region: CASSLRDLSYNEQFF. In nucleotides, the CDR3 is TGTGCCAGCAGCTTACGGGACTTATCCTACAATGAGCAGTTCTTC.

This sequence joins TRBV2 and TRBJ2-7; TRBD1 aligns across 9 bases. The CDR3 runs to 14 residues. With V trimmed by 3 bases and J by 1 base, 1 base remained unmatched. Germline CDR1 is SNHLY and CDR2 is FYNNEI. This chain's CDR3 is CASSEGQGSYEQYF. As DNA, the CDR3 is TGTGCCAGCAGTGAGGGACAGGGTTCCTACGAGCAGTACTTC.

This chain links TRBV6-5 with TRBJ1-1; possible D gene TRBD1, 5 bases. In germline, CDR1 is MNHEY, CDR2 SVGAGI. V lost 6 bases to trimming and J lost 4 bases, with 18 bases between them. This CDR3 has 15 amino acids. The CDR3 nucleotides are TGTGCCAGCAGCCCCACGGCAGGGTGGACCACTGAAGCTTTCTTT. Amino acids: CASSPTAGWTTEAFF.

This chain connects TRBV30 to TRBJ2-2, with 7 bases lining up with TRBD1. The junction had 4 bases not matched to a gene; V was cut back by 3 bases and J by 3 bases. CDR1 and CDR2 (germline): GTSNPN, SVGIG (reference sequence). This CDR3 contains 14 residues. The CDR3 DNA reads TGTGCCTGGAGCCGGGACAGATACACCGGGGAGCTGTTTTTT. This translates into CAWSRDRYTGELFF.

For this clone: One end of the junction is discordant with germline, which a read error may explain. CDR3 sequence: CASSPLTGEQYF. CDR3 nucleotide sequence: TGTGCCAGCTCCCCACTTACGGGCGAGCAGTACTTC. The V call is TRBV18, the J call TRBJ2-7; D gene uncertain. Germline CDR1 KGHSH, CDR2 LQKENI. This CDR3 contains 12 residues.

The chain recombines TRBV19 with TRBJ1-5; D is ambiguous. The V gene's germline CDR1 is LNHDA and CDR2 SQIVND (reference sequence). The CDR3 is 17 amino acids. Deletions cut 6 bases from V and 1 base from J, with 19 bases between. The CDR3 DNA is TGTGCCAGTAGCCCGGTTGTAGGGAGAGGGAGCAATCAGCCCCAGCATTTT. This translates into CASSPVVGRGSNQPQHF. The whole variable domain, remainder taken from reference TRBV19 and TRBJ1-5, is DGGITQSPKYLFRKEGQNVTLSCEQNLNHDAMYWYRQDPGQGLRLIYYSQIVNDFQKGDIAEGYSVSREKKESFPLTVTSAQKNPTAFYLCASSPVVGRGSNQPQHFGDGTRLSIL.

This clone has just a few counts. For the CDR3, the DNA is TGTGCCAGCAGTGAAGTAGCGGGGGAACAAGAGACCCAGTACTTC. It is translated as CASSEVAGEQETQYF. The rearrangement links TRBV6-4 to TRBJ2-5; 9 bases agree with TRBD2. The CDR3 runs 15 residues. Germline CDR1 and CDR2: MRHNA and SNTAGT. The V gene end was trimmed by 3 bases and the J gene end by 2 bases; junction bases not matched to a gene: 4.

The genes are TRBV18 and TRBJ2-1; 7 nucleotides align to TRBD1. The V gene's germline CDR1 is KGHSH and CDR2 LQKENI. V shed 2 bases, J shed 0 bases, and the junction held 7 bases outside the gene matches. The CDR3 spans 17 residues. The CDR3 coding sequence is TGTGCCAGCTCACCAAGGACAGGAGATCACTCCTACAATGAGCAGTTCTTC. It specifies CASSPRTGDHSYNEQFF.

This clone has just one count. This chain connects TRBV5-6 to TRBJ1-4; 7 positions match TRBD1. Losses at the gene ends were 6 bases for V and 7 bases for J; bases not matched to a gene: 9. In germline, CDR1 is SGHDT, CDR2 YYEEEE. The CDR3 extends over 14 amino acids. The CDR3 DNA reads as TGTGCCAGCACCAAGACAGGGATTGGTGAAAAACTGTTTTTT. It is translated as CASTKTGIGEKLFF. Full variable domain (remainder filled in from reference TRBV5-6 and TRBJ1-4): DAGVTQSPTHLIKTRGQQVTLRCSPKSGHDTVSWYQQALGQGPQFIFQYYEEEERQRGNFPDRFSGHQFPNYSSELNVNALLLGDSALYLCASTKTGIGEKLFFGSGTQLSVL.

The genes are TRBV12-3 or TRBV12-4 and TRBJ2-1, with D perhaps matching TRBD1 (6 bases). CDR3 length equals 12 residues. V gave up 6 bases and J gave up 7 bases, with 10 bases separating them. CDR3 DNA sequence: TGTGCCAGCAGAACCCAGGGGAATGAGCAGTTCTTC. Translated: CASRTQGNEQFF.

V is TRBV5-1 and J is TRBJ2-2; tentative D call: TRBD2 (7 bases). Looked up from germline, CDR1 is SGHRS and CDR2 is YFSETQ. The CDR3 is 16 amino acids. V was cut by 2 bases and J by 2 bases, with 13 bases left in between. This chain's CDR3 is CASSLRGRENTGELFF. The CDR3 DNA reads as TGCGCCAGCAGCTTAAGGGGGAGGGAAAACACCGGGGAGCTGTTTTTT.